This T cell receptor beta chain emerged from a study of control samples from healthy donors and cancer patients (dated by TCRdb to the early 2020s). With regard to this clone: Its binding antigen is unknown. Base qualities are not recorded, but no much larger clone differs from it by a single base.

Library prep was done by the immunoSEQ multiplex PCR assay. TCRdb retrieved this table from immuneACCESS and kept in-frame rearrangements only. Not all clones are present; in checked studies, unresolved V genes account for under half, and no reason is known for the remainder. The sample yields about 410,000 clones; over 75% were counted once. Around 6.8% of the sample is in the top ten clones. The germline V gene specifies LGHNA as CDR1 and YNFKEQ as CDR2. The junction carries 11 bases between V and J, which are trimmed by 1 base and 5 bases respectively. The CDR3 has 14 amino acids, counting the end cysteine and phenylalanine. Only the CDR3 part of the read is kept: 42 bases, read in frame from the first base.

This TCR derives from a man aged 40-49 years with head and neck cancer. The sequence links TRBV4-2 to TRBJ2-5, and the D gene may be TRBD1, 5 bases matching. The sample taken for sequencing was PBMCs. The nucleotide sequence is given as TGTGCCAGCAGCCAAGGGGGATCAGGGGAGACCCAGTACTTC. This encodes CASSQGGSGETQYF.